A single sample gave rise to the 28 T cell receptor beta chains below, sequenced in a study of technical replicates of blood from a handful of donors. Data came from immunoSEQ multiplex PCR; TCRdb stores just in-frame clones and leaves some out. Here the sample spans under 85,000 clones, around 97% being singletons. The sample was T cells isolated from PBMCs. The receptors were sampled from a human donor in good health.

The genes are TRBV6-1 and TRBJ2-1, with 8 positions matching TRBD2. Germline V gene data show CDR1 as MNHNS and CDR2 as SASEGT. The CDR3 has 13 residues. V lost 10 bases to trimming and J lost 9 bases; unmatched junction nucleotides: 11. The CDR3 protein is CAILAGGLIEQFF. The CDR3 DNA follows: TGTGCCATCCTAGCGGGCGGGCTTATTGAGCAGTTCTTC.

V is TRBV7-2 and J is TRBJ2-3, with a tentative D call TRBD1 (5 bases). Germline values: CDR1 SGHTA, CDR2 FQGNSA. The CDR3 runs 15 residues. V was pared by 1 base and J by 2 bases, with 10 bases between. CDR3 residues: CASSLEGYITDTQYF. The CDR3 DNA reads TGTGCCAGCAGCTTAGAGGGGTACATCACAGATACGCAGTATTTT.

The chain recombines TRBV7-8 with TRBJ1-1; D unclear. Germline CDR1 is SGHVS and CDR2 is FQNEAQ. Deletions cut 1 base from V and 4 bases from J, with 7 bases between. CDR3 length: 13 amino acids. The CDR3 spells CASSLGGGTEAFF. CDR3 in DNA: TGTGCCAGCAGCTTAGGAGGCGGCACTGAAGCTTTCTTT. The variable domain in full, with the rest retrieved from reference TRBV7-8 and TRBJ1-1, is GAGVSQSPRYKVAKRGQDVALRCDPISGHVSLFWYQQALGQGPEFLTYFQNEAQLDKSGLPSDRFFAERPEGSVSTLKIQRTQQEDSAVYLCASSLGGGTEAFFGQGTRLTVV.

The chain has TRBV7-2 and TRBJ1-2, with 11 bases lining up with TRBD1. The V gene end was trimmed by 5 bases and the J gene end by 8 bases; junction bases not matched to a gene: 4. Germline CDR1 is SGHTA and CDR2 is FQGNSA. The CDR3 totals 13 residues. Here the CDR3 reads CASSPDRGRGYTF. CDR3 DNA: TGTGCCAGCAGCCCGGACAGGGGGCGAGGCTACACCTTC.

The chain couples TRBV7-5 to TRBJ1-4; the DNA was not compared with TRBD1, the D call given in the table. TRBV7-5 is an annotated pseudogene. There are 17 residues in the CDR3. CDR3 bases: TGTGTCAGAAGCTTAGGTTTTTGGACAGCGCCAATGGAAAAACTGTTTTTT. It codes for CVRSLGFWTAPMEKLFF.

The gene calls are TRBV12-2 and TRBJ1-5; the D call TRBD1 from the table was never checked on the DNA. TRBV12-2 is described as a pseudogene. CDR3 length: 15 amino acids. The CDR3 loop reads CASRPDRAPRQPQHF. DNA of the CDR3: TGTGCAAGTCGCCCCGACAGGGCCCCACGGCAGCCCCAGCATTTT.

The table lists this clone with a count of one. This chain links TRBV28 with TRBJ2-5; TRBD2 aligns across 8 bases. Per germline, CDR1 MDHEN and CDR2 SYDVKM. Trimming at V came to 5 bases and at J to 5 bases, leaving 10 bases not matched to a gene. The CDR3 has 15 amino acids. The CDR3 spells CASSRLGRAGETQYF. CDR3 nucleotides: TGTGCCAGCAGTCGCCTCGGGAGGGCCGGGGAGACCCAGTACTTC.

J is TRBJ2-7 and V is TRBV30; 7 positions agree with TRBD1. There are 12 residues in the CDR3. Germline CDR1 reads GTSNPN; CDR2 reads SVGIG (reference sequence). The junction had 4 bases not matched to a gene; V was cut back by 2 bases and J by 6 bases. The CDR3 loop reads CAWSYRGTEQYF. The CDR3 region has the DNA TGTGCCTGGAGTTACAGGGGAACCGAGCAGTACTTC.

V usage is TRBV18 and J usage is TRBJ2-1, with TRBD2 identical over 10 bases. The CDR3 is 15 amino acids. The V and J ends lost 5 bases and 8 bases, in that order; junction bases with no gene match: 9. CDR1 and CDR2 (germline): KGHSH, LQKENI. CDR3 amino acids: CASSIGTSGIDEQFF. The CDR3 DNA reads TGTGCCAGCTCAATCGGAACTAGCGGGATCGATGAGCAGTTCTTC.

The V call is TRBV6-5, the J call TRBJ1-6; D not resolved. The CDR3 is made up of 16 amino acids. With 3 bases removed from V and 0 bases from J, the gap between germline ends came to 9 bases. CDR1 is MNHEY and CDR2 is SVGAGI in the germline V gene. The CDR3 spells CASSYNPSSYNSPLHF. DNA for the CDR3: TGTGCCAGCAGTTATAACCCGAGCTCCTATAATTCACCCCTCCACTTT.

DNA of the CDR3: TGTGCCAGCAGTTTATTCCCAGGATCCTACGAGCAGTACTTC. This gives the protein CASSLFPGSYEQYF. J is TRBJ2-7 and V is TRBV27, with D uncertain. Trimming pared 1 base from V and 1 base from J, leaving 8 bases between. From germline, CDR1 is MNHEY and CDR2 SMNVEV (reference sequence). CDR3 size: 14 residues.

The genes are TRBV28 and TRBJ1-1; D not resolved. The length of the CDR3 is 12 residues. Trimming cost V 6 bases and J 4 bases, with 9 bases left between them. Germline values: CDR1 MDHEN, CDR2 SYDVKM. This chain's CDR3 is CASSPGSTEAFF. Written as DNA, the CDR3 is TGTGCCAGCAGCCCGGGTAGCACTGAAGCTTTCTTT.

The DNA for the CDR3 is TGTGCCAGCGGAACCGGGACTAGCGGGAGATGGGGAACAGATACGCAGTATTTT. Translated: CASGTGTSGRWGTDTQYF. This sequence joins TRBV28 and TRBJ2-3, with 14 bases matching TRBD2. The length of the CDR3 is 18 residues. V lost 8 bases to trimming and J lost 3 bases; unmatched junction nucleotides: 13. Germline CDR1 reads MDHEN; CDR2 reads SYDVKM.

The rearrangement uses TRBV5-5 and TRBJ2-5; D perhaps matches TRBD1 (6 bases). The V gene lost 0 bases and the J gene lost 7 bases, with 13 bases spanning the gap. Germline V gives CDR1 SGHKS, CDR2 YYEKEE (reference sequence). The CDR3 is 14 amino acids. This chain's CDR3 is CASSLDRESGTQYF. The CDR3 DNA follows: TGTGCCAGCAGCTTGGACAGGGAAAGTGGGACCCAGTACTTC.

The chain has TRBV5-5 and TRBJ1-1, with TRBD1 identical over 9 bases. The CDR3 has 16 amino acids. Trimming at V came to 4 bases and at J to 1 base, leaving 8 bases not matched to a gene. Germline CDR1 SGHKS, CDR2 YYEKEE (reference sequence). For the CDR3, the DNA is TGTGCCAGCAGCGCCGAGCCGGGACAGGGGAACACTGAAGCTTTCTTT. Amino acids: CASSAEPGQGNTEAFF.

This rearrangement joins TRBV19 to TRBJ2-3; 8 bases are shared with TRBD2. CDR1 is LNHDA and CDR2 is SQIVND in the germline V gene (reference sequence). This CDR3 comprises 15 residues. Trimming at V came to 3 bases and at J to 4 bases, leaving 6 bases not matched to a gene. DNA of the CDR3: TGTGCCAGTAGTATCGGCGGGGGGCCATCAGATACGCAGTATTTT. Amino acids: CASSIGGGPSDTQYF.

This rearrangement joins TRBV29-1 to TRBJ1-1; D is unresolved. This CDR3 contains 11 residues. Trimming took 1 base from V and 8 from J, leaving 8 bases between them. The germline V gene encodes CDR1 SQVTM and CDR2 ANQGSEA. The CDR3 nucleotides are TGCAGCGTTGAAGGTGTCGGGGAAGCTTTCTTT. This translates into CSVEGVGEAFF. The variable domain in full, completed from reference TRBV29-1 and TRBJ1-1, reads SAVISQKPSRDICQRGTSLTIQCQVDSQVTMMFWYRQQPGQSLTLIATANQGSEATYESGFVIDKFPISRPNLTFSTLTVSNMSPEDSSIYLCSVEGVGEAFFGQGTRLTVV.

This clone was observed once. This chain links TRBV28 with TRBJ2-7; D uncertain. Looked up from germline, CDR1 is MDHEN and CDR2 is SYDVKM. This CDR3 comprises 12 residues. V dropped 2 bases and J dropped 7 bases, with 9 bases sitting between them. The CDR3 DNA follows: TGTGCCAGCAGTTTAACAGTTCATGAGCAGTACTTC. Protein product: CASSLTVHEQYF.

The chain joins TRBV6-5 to TRBJ1-2; D may be TRBD1 (6 bases). The V end lost 2 bases, the J end lost 1 base, and 11 bases lay between the germline ends. The CDR3 runs 15 residues. The germline gives CDR1 MNHEY, CDR2 SVGAGI. The CDR3: CASSYTGFDNYGYTF. CDR3 nucleotides: TGTGCCAGCAGTTACACAGGGTTCGATAACTATGGCTACACCTTC.

The chain employs TRBV6-4 and TRBJ2-2; 12 positions agree with TRBD2. The CDR3 has 15 residues. Germline assignment: CDR1 MRHNA and CDR2 SNTAGT. After removal of 7 bases from V and 1 base from J, the junction contained 1 base not matched to a gene. The CDR3 loop reads CASKGLAGNTGELFF. The CDR3 DNA reads as TGTGCCAGCAAGGGACTAGCGGGGAACACCGGGGAGCTGTTTTTT.

The chain has TRBV5-1 and TRBJ2-2; 8 nucleotides match TRBD1. CDR1 SGHRS and CDR2 YFSETQ come from the germline V gene. CDR3 size: 16 residues. The ends lost 1 base at V and 6 bases at J; junction bases unmatched: 8. CDR3 region: CASSLKLQGGSGELFF. The CDR3 DNA follows: TGCGCCAGCAGCTTGAAGCTACAGGGGGGATCCGGGGAGCTGTTTTTT.

J is TRBJ1-4 and V is TRBV5-1; unclear D gene. The V and J ends lost 1 base and 0 bases respectively, with 10 bases between them. The V gene's germline CDR1 is SGHRS and CDR2 YFSETQ. The CDR3 consists of 16 residues. The CDR3 DNA is TGCGCCAGCAGCTTGCCTGTCGGGGCAACTAATGAAAAACTGTTTTTT. Translation: CASSLPVGATNEKLFF.

The chain joins TRBV6-6 to TRBJ1-4; the D gene is possibly TRBD1 (5 bases). The germline CDR1 and CDR2 sequences are MNHNY and SVGAGI (reference sequence). CDR3 length: 15 amino acids. The germline V and J ends were trimmed by 0 bases and 4 bases, with 9 bases remaining between them. The CDR3, as DNA: TGTGCCAGCAGTTACTCGGGGGGGAATAATGAAAAACTGTTTTTT. It yields the protein CASSYSGGNNEKLFF.

In this sample, this clone turned up once. In DNA form, the CDR3 reads TGTGCCAGCAGCCGGACAGGGCCCGGTGAAAAACTGTTTTTT. Its protein is CASSRTGPGEKLFF. The chain combines TRBV28 with TRBJ1-4; the match to TRBD1 covers 8 bases. V gave up 6 bases and J gave up 7 bases; unmatched junction bases: 7. Germline lookup yields CDR1 MDHEN and CDR2 SYDVKM. This CDR3 region has 14 residues.

This clone came up once. The J gene is TRBJ2-1, the V gene TRBV2, with a tentative D call TRBD1 (6 bases). Per the germline V gene, CDR1 is SNHLY and CDR2 is FYNNEI. The CDR3 contains 15 residues. With 8 bases removed from V and 5 bases from J, the gap between germline ends came to 19 bases. CDR3 sequence: CASFDRSSLNNEQFF. Here the CDR3 DNA reads TGTGCCAGCTTCGACAGGAGTTCTCTTAACAATGAGCAGTTCTTC.

The V and J genes are TRBV7-9 and TRBJ1-4; TRBD1 matches at 8 bases. CDR3 length: 16 amino acids. Germline V gives CDR1 SEHNR, CDR2 FQNEAQ (reference sequence). V dropped 7 bases and J dropped 5; count of bases not matched to a gene: 12. CDR3 DNA sequence: TGTGCCAGCACCACAACCCGGACAGGGTTGAATGAAAAACTGTTTTTT. Its protein is CASTTTRTGLNEKLFF.

The rearrangement uses TRBV7-2 and TRBJ1-1; 10 bases map to TRBD1. The germline gives CDR1 SGHTA, CDR2 FQGNSA. The CDR3 spans 12 residues. The J segment lost 10 bases and the V segment lost 5 bases, leaving 4 bases of the junction unmatched. CDR3 sequence (DNA): TGTGCCAGCAGCCGGGACAGGGGAACAGCTTTCTTT. This sequence encodes CASSRDRGTAFF.

The chain has TRBV5-1 and TRBJ2-5; TRBD1 aligns across 8 bases. Trimming removed 4 bases from V and 1 base from J; junction bases left unmatched: 3. Germline CDR1 is SGHRS and CDR2 is YFSETQ. This CDR3 has 14 amino acids. The CDR3 loop reads CASSPTGAQETQYF. CDR3 DNA: TGCGCCAGCAGCCCGACAGGGGCCCAAGAGACCCAGTACTTC.